A selection of T cell receptor beta chains follows, all from one sample in a study of cytomegalovirus exposure and HLA in healthy donors. Sequencing used immunoSEQ multiplex PCR; TCRdb keeps in-frame clones, though not all of them. The data contain 150,000 to 200,000 clones, around 77% of them singletons. Sequencing was done on a sample of PBMCs. The receptors were sampled from a woman aged 40 to 49 in good health and CMV-seronegative. Each CDR3 is given with its conserved first and last residue. Fields, in order: clone size, CDR3 length, V gene, J gene, D gene, CDR3 protein, CDR3 DNA. D genes are given only for firm matches. Clone size, where shown, is once, few, many, or a class for clones that have expanded.

.	11	TRBV29-1	TRBJ1-1	.	CSAYKNTEAFF	TGCAGCGCTTACAAGAACACTGAAGCTTTCTTT
.	16	TRBV2	TRBJ2-2	.	CASNLFGGLDTGELFF	TGTGCCAGCAACCTATTCGGGGGGCTTGACACCGGGGAGCTGTTTTTT
.	16	TRBV4-1	TRBJ2-7	TRBD1	CASSQAYDRGIYEQYF	TGCGCCAGCAGCCAAGCGTATGACAGGGGCATATACGAGCAGTACTTC
.	16	TRBV5-6	TRBJ1-1	TRBD1	CASSLEIQGLGTEAFF	TGTGCCAGCAGCTTGGAGATACAGGGGCTGGGTACTGAAGCTTTCTTT
.	14	TRBV2	TRBJ1-2	.	CASSRTDLNYGYTF	TGTGCCAGCAGTCGGACAGACCTAAACTATGGCTACACCTTC
.	16	TRBV5-4	TRBJ2-5	TRBD2	CASSYRGLAVQETQYF	TGTGCCAGCAGCTACCGGGGACTAGCGGTCCAAGAGACCCAGTACTTC
.	14	TRBV2	TRBJ2-5	TRBD1	CASRAGQGQETQYF	TGTGCCAGCCGAGCGGGACAGGGCCAAGAGACCCAGTACTTC
few	13	TRBV29-1	TRBJ1-1	TRBD1	CSIRQGLNTEAFF	TGCAGCATTCGACAGGGGTTGAACACTGAAGCTTTCTTT
once	14	TRBV11-2	TRBJ2-7	.	CASSEGPRSYEQYF	TGTGCCAGCAGCGAGGGTCCTCGTTCCTACGAGCAGTACTTC
.	11	TRBV19	TRBJ2-5	.	CASSAPVTQYF	TGTGCCAGTAGTGCCCCAGTGACCCAGTACTTC
.	15	TRBV13	TRBJ2-7	.	CASSPPWGERYEQYF	TGTGCCAGCAGCCCACCTTGGGGGGAAAGGTACGAGCAGTACTTC
.	13	TRBV5-1	TRBJ2-7	.	CASSPTGGAEQYF	TGCGCCAGCAGCCCGACTGGAGGGGCCGAGCAGTACTTC
.	14	TRBV9	TRBJ1-4	.	CASSANGAEEKLFF	TGTGCCAGCAGCGCAAATGGGGCGGAAGAAAAACTGTTTTTT
.	16	TRBV13	TRBJ1-1	TRBD1	CASSTGDRSTDTEAFF	TGTGCCAGCAGCACTGGGGACAGGTCGACGGACACTGAAGCTTTCTTT
.	13	TRBV19	TRBJ2-1	.	CATSTSTGGIQFF	TGTGCCACCTCGACTAGCACGGGGGGCATCCAGTTCTTC
.	16	TRBV4-1	TRBJ2-2	TRBD1	CASSQETGLNTGELFF	TGCGCCAGCAGCCAAGAGACAGGGTTGAACACCGGGGAGCTGTTTTTT
.	13	TRBV25-1	TRBJ1-2	TRBD1	CASSRTGAYGYTF	TGTGCCAGCAGTAGGACAGGGGCTTATGGCTACACCTTC
once	14	TRBV28	TRBJ2-7	TRBD1	CASSSGQVLTEQYF	TGTGCCAGCAGTTCTGGACAGGTTTTAACCGAGCAGTACTTC
once	13	TRBV5-1	TRBJ1-1	.	CASSPDTYTEAFF	TGCGCCAGCAGCCCCGACACCTACACTGAAGCTTTCTTT
.	21	TRBV14	TRBJ2-5	.	CASSRPRLPGQPIPVQETQYF	TGTGCCAGCAGCCGACCGAGATTACCGGGACAACCTATCCCGGTGCAAGAGACCCAGTACTTC
.	18	TRBV5-1	TRBJ2-7	TRBD1	CASSLVPGGTGGSYEQYF	TGCGCCAGCAGCTTGGTCCCCGGGGGGACAGGGGGATCCTACGAGCAGTACTTC
.	15	TRBV5-1	TRBJ2-3	.	CASMLGGDALDTQYF	TGCGCCAGCATGCTAGGGGGAGACGCCCTGGATACGCAGTATTTT
.	14	TRBV19	TRBJ1-3	.	CATATAGAGNTIYF	TGTGCCACCGCCACGGCGGGAGCTGGAAACACCATATATTTT
.	16	TRBV28	TRBJ2-2	.	CASSFAGQPNTGELFF	TGTGCCAGCAGTTTTGCGGGGCAACCGAACACCGGGGAGCTGTTTTTT
.	15	TRBV5-1	TRBJ2-7	.	CASSLDGGPTYEQYF	TGCGCCAGCAGCTTGGATGGAGGACCTACCTACGAGCAGTACTTC
.	19	TRBV7-2	TRBJ2-7	TRBD1	CASSLDYGTGIYHPYEQYF	TGTGCCAGCAGCTTAGACTACGGGACAGGAATTTATCATCCCTACGAGCAGTACTTC
.	16	TRBV5-1	TRBJ2-4	TRBD2	CASSFTSGSSKNIQYF	TGCGCCAGCAGCTTTACTAGCGGGAGTTCCAAAAACATTCAGTACTTC
.	12	TRBV2	TRBJ1-1	.	CASKERGTEAFF	TGTGCCAGCAAGGAAAGGGGAACTGAAGCTTTCTTT
.	16	TRBV5-4	TRBJ2-2	TRBD2	CASSSGLAANTGELFF	TGTGCCAGCAGCTCAGGACTAGCGGCAAACACCGGGGAGCTGTTTTTT
.	16	TRBV7-6	TRBJ2-2	.	CASSLVGPGAAGELFF	TGTGCCAGCAGCTTAGTCGGTCCGGGAGCAGCCGGGGAGCTGTTTTTT
.	15	TRBV19	TRBJ2-1	TRBD2	CASSYRTSSYNEQFF	TGTGCCAGTAGTTATCGGACTAGCTCCTACAATGAGCAGTTCTTC
.	14	TRBV5-1	TRBJ1-2	.	CASNSGNYLYGYTF	TGCGCCAGCAATAGCGGCAACTACCTCTATGGCTACACCTTC
.	15	TRBV2	TRBJ2-5	TRBD1	CASRGPTGGQETQYF	TGTGCCAGCAGGGGCCCGACAGGGGGGCAAGAGACCCAGTACTTC
.	15	TRBV6-4	TRBJ2-7	TRBD2	CASSVTSGDTYEQYF	TGTGCCAGCAGTGTCACGAGCGGGGATACCTACGAGCAGTACTTC
few	14	TRBV6-5	TRBJ2-7	TRBD2	CASSLRAGEYEQYF	TGTGCCAGCAGTTTAAGAGCGGGAGAGTACGAGCAGTACTTC
.	14	TRBV2	TRBJ1-4	TRBD1	CASSDRGHNEKLFF	TGTGCCAGCAGTGACAGGGGGCATAATGAAAAACTGTTTTTT
.	14	TRBV5-1	TRBJ2-7	TRBD1	CASSYGTGTSEQYF	TGCGCCAGCAGTTACGGGACAGGGACGTCCGAGCAGTACTTC
.	13	TRBV29-1	TRBJ2-2	.	CSVDNGNTGELFF	TGCAGCGTTGATAACGGGAACACCGGGGAGCTGTTTTTT
.	14	TRBV30	TRBJ2-1	.	CACPGFKRPNEQFF	TGTGCCTGCCCCGGCTTTAAGCGCCCCAATGAGCAGTTCTTC
few	14	TRBV28	TRBJ1-5	.	CASLGGLGNQPQHF	TGTGCCAGTCTAGGAGGGTTAGGAAATCAGCCCCAGCATTTT
.	14	TRBV28	TRBJ2-3	TRBD2	CASSLGGNTDTQYF	TGTGCCAGCAGTCTGGGGGGGAACACAGATACGCAGTATTTT
.	18	TRBV5-6	TRBJ2-7	TRBD1	CASKRWGQGALGPYEQYF	TGTGCCAGCAAAAGGTGGGGACAGGGGGCGCTTGGCCCCTACGAGCAGTACTTC
.	18	TRBV27	TRBJ1-1	TRBD1	CASQSQLTGGVENTEAFF	TGTGCCAGCCAAAGCCAGCTGACAGGGGGTGTGGAGAACACTGAAGCTTTCTTT
.	14	TRBV27	TRBJ2-2	TRBD2	CASLGLAGTGELFF	TGTGCCAGCTTGGGACTAGCGGGCACCGGGGAGCTGTTTTTT
few	16	TRBV7-3	TRBJ2-6	.	CASSLSVGSGANVLTF	TGTGCCAGCAGCTTATCGGTGGGCAGTGGGGCCAACGTCCTGACTTTC
.	15	TRBV25-1	TRBJ2-2	.	CASSDARSYTGELFF	TGTGCCAGCAGTGATGCTAGGTCATACACCGGGGAGCTGTTTTTT
.	15	TRBV5-1	TRBJ1-1	.	CASSLKETGHTEAFF	TGCGCCAGCAGCCTGAAGGAGACAGGTCACACTGAAGCTTTCTTT
.	14	TRBV5-6	TRBJ2-7	.	CASSGGTYSYEQYF	TGTGCCAGCAGCGGCGGGACTTACTCCTACGAGCAGTACTTC
.	15	TRBV28	TRBJ2-5	.	CASLGGSVSGETQYF	TGTGCCAGCTTAGGCGGTAGCGTGAGTGGGGAGACCCAGTACTTC
.	15	TRBV7-3	TRBJ2-1	TRBD2	CASSLTTSNYNEQFF	TGTGCCAGCAGCTTAACGACTAGCAATTACAATGAGCAGTTCTTC
.	16	TRBV30	TRBJ1-4	.	CAWSNIGLTAAGKLFF	TGTGCCTGGAGTAATATAGGGTTGACAGCAGCCGGGAAACTGTTTTTT